These 8 T cell receptor beta chains were sequenced from one sample in a study of T cell repertoires in aging, cancer and after chemotherapy. Amplification of TCR beta used genomic DNA extracted from peripheral blood. TRB rearrangements spanning V, D and J were amplified using mixed TRB-A/B primers. TCRdb ran MiXCR on the multiplex PCR reads and lists one entry per CDR3 protein. The sample holds around 12,000 distinct CDR3 sequences; 21% are singletons and the top ten take 5% to 6%. Sequencing was done on a sample of blood. Every receptor here comes from a human donor in good health.

A few counts support this clonotype. The rearrangement links TRBV5-1 to TRBJ2-1; TRBD1 aligns across 7 bases. The CDR3 runs to 15 residues. In germline, CDR1 is SGHRS, CDR2 YFSETQ. V shed 3 bases, J shed 0 bases, and the junction held 3 bases outside the gene matches. CDR3 protein: CASSSDRTSYNEQFF. The CDR3 DNA sequence: TGCGCCAGCAGCTCGGACAGGACCTCCTACAATGAGCAGTTCTTC.

This clonotype was recorded a few times. The chain has TRBV7-9 and TRBJ1-1; 9 nucleotides align to TRBD1. Germline CDR1 reads SEHNR; CDR2 reads FQNEAQ (reference sequence). Germline trimming cut 5 bases from V and 2 bases from J; bases unmatched to any gene: 9. This CDR3 has 16 amino acids. The CDR3 DNA reads TGTGCCAGCAGCCTAGACAGGGGGTGGACAAACACTGAAGCTTTCTTT. This codes for CASSLDRGWTNTEAFF.

This clonotype is classed as medium-sized (0.01 to 0.1%). The chain recombines TRBV5-6 with TRBJ1-2; 10 nucleotides align to TRBD1. Looked up from germline, CDR1 is SGHDT and CDR2 is YYEEEE. V shed 4 bases, J shed 5 bases, and the junction held 5 bases outside the gene matches. The CDR3 runs 14 residues. CDR3 in DNA: TGTGCCAGCAGCCAGGACAGGGGGGTATATGGCTACACCTTC. It encodes CASSQDRGVYGYTF.

The genes are TRBV21-1 and TRBJ2-7; TRBD2, the D gene given by the table, was not confirmed from the DNA. TRBV21-1 is described as a pseudogene. CDR3 size: 14 residues. The DNA for the CDR3 is TGTGCCAGTAAGACCACCAGGCCCTTGTACGAGCAGTACTTC. Its translation is CASKTTRPLYEQYF.

This clonotype was picked up a small number of times. This chain joins TRBV6-6 and TRBJ2-1; D is perhaps TRBD1 or TRBD2 (5 bases each). The ends were cut back, 8 bases at V and 6 bases at J, with 14 bases in the middle. Germline V lookup: CDR1 MNHNY, CDR2 SVGAGI (reference sequence). The CDR3 consists of 13 residues. CDR3 amino acids: CASCEGTFNEQFF. The CDR3 coding sequence is TGTGCCAGCTGTGAGGGGACGTTCAATGAGCAGTTCTTC.

By share, this clonotype counts as medium-sized. The chain is built from TRBV30 and TRBJ1-5; a possible D gene is TRBD1 (5 bases). With 5 bases removed from V and 2 bases from J, the gap between germline ends came to 16 bases. Looked up from germline, CDR1 is GTSNPN and CDR2 is SVGIG (reference sequence). CDR3 length: 15 residues. In DNA, the CDR3 is TGTGCCTGGGTCCCGATGGGGGGAGGCAATCAGCCCCAGCATTTT. The encoded protein is CAWVPMGGGNQPQHF.

This clonotype was counted a few times. DNA for the CDR3: TGTGCCACCGAGGCGGGGGCGAACACTGAAGCTTTCTTT. It translates to CATEAGANTEAFF. This sequence joins TRBV10-3 and TRBJ1-1, with D maybe TRBD1 (6 bases). Trimming left V 10 bases short and J 1 base short, with 13 bases between. The CDR3 has 13 residues. CDR1 is ENHRY and CDR2 is SYGVKD in the germline V gene.

This clonotype was counted ten times or more. The chain has TRBV6-1 and TRBJ2-2; 14 nucleotides agree with TRBD2. V shed 5 bases and J 6 bases; nucleotides not matched to a gene: 2. Per germline, CDR1 MNHNS and CDR2 SASEGT. The CDR3 contains 15 residues. The CDR3 region is CASSRLAGGPGELFF. CDR3 sequence (DNA): TGTGCCAGCAGTCGACTAGCGGGGGGGCCCGGGGAGCTGTTTTTT.